These 32 T cell receptor beta chains were sequenced from one sample in a study of CD8+ T cells in alopecia areata. Treatment reported: oral pan-JAK inhibitor, 5-10 mg twice daily. RNA, once extracted, was reverse transcribed into cDNA for use as the sequencing template. Profiled with immunoSEQ multiplex PCR; TCRdb holds only in-frame clones, not every one. This table has around 290,000 clones, 55% to 75% appearing once. The sample in question was CD4+ T cells sorted from blood, obtained at week 24, from a patient treated with tofacitinib. The receptors come from a human donor with alopecia areata.

This clone appeared a single time. The V call is TRBV14, the J call TRBJ2-1; D is unresolved. V dropped 2 bases and J dropped 8 bases, with 19 bases sitting between them. This CDR3 has 16 amino acids. Germline V CDR1 and CDR2: SGHDN, FVKESK. The CDR3 is CASSQSSEFPHHEQFF. The CDR3 DNA follows: TGTGCCAGCAGCCAAAGTTCAGAGTTCCCACATCATGAGCAGTTCTTC.

V gene TRBV20-1 combines with J gene TRBJ2-3; maybe TRBD2 (5 bases). This CDR3 is built from 11 residues. Germline CDR1 and CDR2: DFQATT and SNEGSKA (reference sequence). Deletions cut 3 bases from V and 8 bases from J, with 9 bases between. CDR3 sequence reads: CSASAAGTQYF. CDR3 DNA: TGCAGTGCTAGTGCCGCGGGTACGCAGTATTTT.

The rearrangement links TRBV29-1 to TRBJ1-4; a weak D match, TRBD1 (5 bases). Germline V gene lookup returns CDR1 SQVTM and CDR2 ANQGSEA. The V and J ends lost 4 bases and 5 bases respectively, with 17 bases between them. The CDR3 is 15 residues long. The CDR3 nucleotides read TGCAGCGTTGGTCTGTTTGGGGGAACAAATGAAAAACTGTTTTTT. It translates to CSVGLFGGTNEKLFF.

For this clone: This same CDR3 is encoded by further DNA sequences in the sample. The V gene is TRBV5-1, the J gene TRBJ2-1, with D tentatively TRBD1 (6 bases). The CDR3 length is 15 residues. The ends were cut back, 0 bases at V and 4 bases at J, with 11 bases in the middle. Looked up from germline, CDR1 is SGHRS and CDR2 is YFSETQ. The CDR3 DNA sequence: TGCGCCAGCAGCTTGGCCCCAGGGGAATACAATGAGCAGTTCTTC. Protein product: CASSLAPGEYNEQFF. The complete variable domain, with remaining parts taken from reference TRBV5-1 and TRBJ2-1, reads KAGVTQTPRYLIKTRGQQVTLSCSPISGHRSVSWYQQTPGQGLQFLFEYFSETQRNKGNFPGRFSGRQFSNSRSEMNVSTLELGDSALYLCASSLAPGEYNEQFFGPGTRLTVL.

In its sample, this clone was seen a few times. The chain combines TRBV5-1 with TRBJ2-5; TRBD2 might be the D (5 bases). The CDR3 consists of 15 residues. V lost 3 bases and J lost 5, with 17 bases in between. From germline, CDR1 is SGHRS and CDR2 YFSETQ. CDR3 loop: CASSSKGDVAETQYF. CDR3 DNA: TGCGCCAGCAGCTCAAAGGGAGATGTCGCGGAGACCCAGTACTTC.

The chain is built from TRBV4-1 and TRBJ2-7; D might be TRBD1 (5 bases). The length of the CDR3 is 14 residues. Trimming took off 6 bases at V and 2 bases at J, with 14 bases between the two ends. In germline, CDR1 is MGHRA, CDR2 YSYEKL. The CDR3 DNA is TGCGCCAGCAGTCAAACAGGCCGTACCTACGAGCAGTACTTC. Protein sequence: CASSQTGRTYEQYF.

The rearrangement links TRBV28 to TRBJ1-6, with D maybe TRBD1 (5 bases). Germline CDR1 and CDR2: MDHEN and SYDVKM. CDR3 length: 14 residues. With 6 bases removed from V and 9 bases from J, the gap between germline ends came to 15 bases. The CDR3 loop is CASSMRSTGSPLHF. The CDR3 DNA reads TGTGCCAGCAGCATGAGGTCTACAGGTTCACCCCTCCACTTT.

The J gene is TRBJ2-3, the V gene TRBV4-3, with TRBD2 matching 9 bases. The length of the CDR3 is 13 residues. V shed 4 bases and J 10 bases; nucleotides not matched to a gene: 6. Germline values: CDR1 LGHNA, CDR2 YSLEER. DNA for the CDR3: TGCGCCAGCAGCCGTAGCGGGAGAGGGGCGCAGTATTTT. It yields the protein CASSRSGRGAQYF.

This clone was observed a few times. The gene calls are TRBV25-1 and TRBJ1-2; TRBD1 agrees at 7 bases. CDR1 and CDR2 (germline): MGHDK, SYGVNS. CDR3 size: 16 residues. Losses at the gene ends were 4 bases for V and 4 bases for J; bases not matched to a gene: 12. The CDR3: CASSGLHRGRSYGYTF. Here the CDR3 DNA reads TGTGCCAGCAGTGGACTTCACAGGGGAAGGAGCTATGGCTACACCTTC.

The chain has TRBV28 and TRBJ1-2; the D gene is possibly TRBD1 (6 bases). The CDR3 loop spans 11 amino acids. V gave up 4 bases and J gave up 13 bases, with 13 bases separating them. Germline-derived CDR1 and CDR2 are MDHEN and SYDVKM. Here the CDR3 DNA reads TGTGCCAGCAGTTCGCAGGGGTCTGGCACCTTC. Its protein product is CASSSQGSGTF.

The rearrangement links TRBV29-1 to TRBJ1-1; 8 bases are shared with TRBD1. This CDR3 comprises 13 residues. With 7 bases clipped from V and 1 base from J, the junction kept 5 bases outside the gene matches. Germline CDR1 reads SQVTM; CDR2 reads ANQGSEA. DNA of the CDR3: TGCAGCGAAAGGGGACAGGCGAACACTGAAGCTTTCTTT. Translated: CSERGQANTEAFF.

The rearrangement uses TRBV9 and TRBJ2-1, with TRBD1 as a possible D gene (5 bases). Trimming shortened V by 0 bases and J by 9 bases, and 10 bases separated the two germline ends. Looked up from germline, CDR1 is SGDLS and CDR2 is YYNGEE. This CDR3 comprises 13 residues. The CDR3 DNA follows: TGTGCCAGCAGCGTAGATGAAGGGGTTGAGCAGTTCTTC. It translates to CASSVDEGVEQFF.

This chain connects TRBV5-6 to TRBJ2-3, with 9 bases that match TRBD1. The germline V gene has CDR1 SGHDT and CDR2 YYEEEE. V was clipped by 0 bases and J by 3 bases; unmatched bases: 2. The CDR3 length is 15 residues. This CDR3 is CASSLDRGQTDTQYF. Here the CDR3 DNA reads TGTGCCAGCAGCTTGGACAGGGGGCAGACAGATACGCAGTATTTT. The full variable domain, in which reference TRBV5-6 and TRBJ2-3 provide the parts outside the CDR3, is DAGVTQSPTHLIKTRGQQVTLRCSPKSGHDTVSWYQQALGQGPQFIFQYYEEEERQRGNFPDRFSGHQFPNYSSELNVNALLLGDSALYLCASSLDRGQTDTQYFGPGTRLTVL.

The chain combines TRBV4-1 with TRBJ2-5; D gene unclear. V was shortened by 3 bases and J by 7 bases, with 15 bases between the two germline ends. Germline CDR1 and CDR2: MGHRA and YSYEKL. The CDR3 covers 14 residues. The CDR3 sequence is CASSQPRERGTQYF. In nucleotides, the CDR3 is TGCGCCAGCAGCCAGCCGCGAGAGAGAGGGACCCAGTACTTC.

V usage is TRBV29-1 and J usage is TRBJ1-1, with D tentatively TRBD1 (5 bases). CDR3 length equals 14 residues. V lost 3 bases and J lost 5, with 16 bases in between. The germline V gene encodes CDR1 SQVTM and CDR2 ANQGSEA. As DNA, the CDR3 is TGCAGCGTTGATCCCGCAAACCAGGGAACTGAAGCTTTCTTT. It specifies CSVDPANQGTEAFF. The variable domain in full, completed from reference TRBV29-1 and TRBJ1-1, reads SAVISQKPSRDICQRGTSLTIQCQVDSQVTMMFWYRQQPGQSLTLIATANQGSEATYESGFVIDKFPISRPNLTFSTLTVSNMSPEDSSIYLCSVDPANQGTEAFFGQGTRLTVV.

This chain links TRBV29-1 with TRBJ2-7; 11 bases are shared with TRBD1. Germline V gene sequence: CDR1 SQVTM, CDR2 ANQGSEA. V lost 6 bases, J lost 1 base, and 8 bases stayed unmatched. This CDR3 has 15 amino acids. Here the CDR3 DNA reads TGCAGCGTCGCAACCGGGACAGGGGGATCCTACGAGCAGTACTTC. It encodes CSVATGTGGSYEQYF.

V and J are TRBV4-2 and TRBJ2-7; 7 positions match TRBD1. Germline V gives CDR1 LGHNA, CDR2 YNFKEQ. Trimming took 5 bases from V and 4 from J; bases not matched to a gene: 5. The CDR3 runs 13 residues. CDR3 amino acids: CASSSRTGYEQYF. The CDR3 nucleotides read TGTGCCAGCAGCTCCCGGACAGGATACGAGCAGTACTTC.

There are a few counts of this clone. The chain is built from TRBV30 and TRBJ2-3; 8 positions agree with TRBD1. Germline trimming cut 2 bases from V and 5 bases from J; bases unmatched to any gene: 6. Looked up from germline, CDR1 is GTSNPN and CDR2 is SVGIG (reference sequence). The length of the CDR3 is 14 residues. CDR3 DNA sequence: TGTGCCTGGAGTCCACTCGACAGGGGAGATACGCAGTATTTT. Translation gives CAWSPLDRGDTQYF.

The CDR3 DNA sequence: TGTGCCAGTGTTTCTGTGGAGACCCAGTACTTC. Protein product: CASVSVETQYF. The genes are TRBV2 and TRBJ2-5; the D is unclear. Trimming pared 9 bases from V and 5 bases from J, leaving 10 bases between. The germline V gene encodes CDR1 SNHLY and CDR2 FYNNEI. The CDR3 covers 11 residues. The entire variable domain, with the rest obtained from reference TRBV2 and TRBJ2-5, is as follows: EPEVTQTPSHQVTQMGQEVILRCVPISNHLYFYWYRQILGQKVEFLVSFYNNEISEKSEIFDDQFSVERPDGSNFTLKIRSTKLEDSAMYFCASVSVETQYFGPGTRLLVL.

The table lists this clone with a few counts. The chain joins TRBV5-1 to TRBJ2-7; a possible D gene is TRBD2 (5 bases). CDR3 length: 13 amino acids. Germline-derived CDR1 and CDR2 are SGHRS and YFSETQ. V lost 4 bases and J 6 bases, leaving 14 bases between the germline ends. Here the CDR3 reads CASSPGNPSEQYF. CDR3 coding DNA: TGCGCCAGCAGCCCCGGGAACCCTAGCGAGCAGTACTTC. Variable domain in full (rest from reference TRBV5-1 and TRBJ2-7): KAGVTQTPRYLIKTRGQQVTLSCSPISGHRSVSWYQQTPGQGLQFLFEYFSETQRNKGNFPGRFSGRQFSNSRSEMNVSTLELGDSALYLCASSPGNPSEQYFGPGTRLTVT.

The chain employs TRBV30 and TRBJ1-6; D is undetermined. From germline, CDR1 is GTSNPN and CDR2 SVGIG (reference sequence). The CDR3 contains 14 residues. V lost 4 bases to trimming and J lost 9 bases, with 16 bases between them. This chain's CDR3 is CAWKRQPSTSPLHF. CDR3 nucleotide sequence: TGTGCCTGGAAGAGGCAGCCGAGTACTTCACCCCTCCACTTT.

The chain couples TRBV29-1 to TRBJ2-1; 12 bases line up with TRBD1. V lost 8 bases, J lost 5 bases, and 4 bases stayed unmatched. Per germline, CDR1 SQVTM and CDR2 ANQGSEA. This CDR3 contains 13 residues. This chain's CDR3 is CSRGQGAHNEQFF. The CDR3 nucleotides are TGCAGCCGGGGACAGGGGGCGCACAATGAGCAGTTCTTC.

The V call is TRBV29-1, the J call TRBJ1-6, with D uncertain. Germline-derived CDR1 and CDR2 are SQVTM and ANQGSEA. V lost 8 bases and J lost 0, with 14 bases in between. This CDR3 region has 15 residues. CDR3 DNA: TGCAGCCATGGACCGCGGGGCTCCTATAATTCACCCCTCCACTTT. Residues: CSHGPRGSYNSPLHF. Full variable domain (missing parts from reference TRBV29-1 and TRBJ1-6): SAVISQKPSRDICQRGTSLTIQCQVDSQVTMMFWYRQQPGQSLTLIATANQGSEATYESGFVIDKFPISRPNLTFSTLTVSNMSPEDSSIYLCSHGPRGSYNSPLHFGNGTRLTVT.

This sequence joins TRBV14 and TRBJ2-5; possibly TRBD1 for D (6 bases). The tail of the sequence fits TRBJ2-7 better, so the J call may be wrong. Germline loops: CDR1 SGHDN, CDR2 FVKESK. CDR3 length equals 15 residues. CDR3 in amino acids: CASSQATGTWSEQYF. As DNA, the CDR3 is TGTGCCAGCAGCCAGGCTACAGGGACGTGGAGCGAGCAGTACTTC.

The genes are TRBV4-3 and TRBJ2-3; 7 bases map to TRBD2. CDR3 size: 15 residues. Germline loops: CDR1 LGHNA, CDR2 YSLEER. The J segment lost 6 bases and the V segment lost 7 bases, leaving 13 bases of the junction unmatched. The CDR3 reads CASTPGGGPRDTQYF. CDR3 DNA sequence: TGCGCCAGCACCCCGGGGGGAGGGCCCAGGGATACGCAGTATTTT.

V is TRBV6-5 and J is TRBJ2-7, with 7 bases identical to TRBD2. Germline CDR1 is MNHEY and CDR2 is SVGAGI. V lost 5 bases, J lost 4 bases, and 2 bases stayed unmatched. CDR3 length: 12 amino acids. The CDR3: CASSDGGYEQYF. The CDR3 region has the DNA TGTGCCAGCAGTGACGGGGGGTACGAGCAGTACTTC.

This clone was counted only a few times. J is TRBJ2-5 and V is TRBV5-6, with D maybe TRBD1 (6 bases). The V and J ends lost 5 bases and 3 bases respectively, with 14 bases between them. Germline loops: CDR1 SGHDT, CDR2 YYEEEE. The CDR3 is 14 residues long. As DNA, the CDR3 is TGTGCCAGCAGTCAGACCGGGACAAAAGAGACCCAGTACTTC. Its protein is CASSQTGTKETQYF.

This clone was seen a handful of times. One end of the junction is discordant with germline, which a read error may explain. The J gene is TRBJ1-2, the V gene TRBV23-1; perhaps TRBD1 as D (5 bases). TRBV23-1 is placed among ORFs of uncertain function. The CDR3 consists of 8 residues. The CDR3 is CASGAANF. Here the CDR3 DNA reads TGCGCCAGCGGGGCAGCCAACTTC.

The chain recombines TRBV9 with TRBJ1-6; 8 nucleotides agree with TRBD1. J gave up 9 bases and V 2 bases, and 7 bases lay outside the gene matches. This CDR3 has 15 amino acids. Germline V gene sequence: CDR1 SGDLS, CDR2 YYNGEE. The CDR3 is CASSVGQEPTSPLHF. Here the CDR3 DNA reads TGTGCCAGCAGCGTGGGACAGGAACCTACTTCACCCCTCCACTTT. Drawing the rest from reference TRBV9 and TRBJ1-6, the complete variable domain is DSGVTQTPKHLITATGQRVTLRCSPRSGDLSVYWYQQSLDQGLQFLIQYYNGEERAKGNILERFSAQQFPDLHSELNLSSLELGDSALYFCASSVGQEPTSPLHFGNGTRLTVT.

CDR3 DNA: TGTGCCACCAGCAGAACGGGAACAGGGGCTCGCAATGAGCAGTTCTTC. Translation gives CATSRTGTGARNEQFF. This chain uses TRBV15 with TRBJ2-1; TRBD1 matches at 7 bases. Trimming cost V 2 bases and J 6 bases; bases outside gene matches: 10. The CDR3 is made up of 16 amino acids. Germline V gives CDR1 LNHNV, CDR2 YYDKDF (reference sequence).

V gene TRBV4-1 combines with J gene TRBJ2-7; the D gene is possibly TRBD2 (7 bases). Trimming left V 1 base short and J 3 bases short, with 16 bases between. The CDR3 has 16 amino acids. Looked up from germline, CDR1 is MGHRA and CDR2 is YSYEKL. The CDR3 DNA sequence: TGCGCCAGCAGCCAAGGACAGGCTAGCGGATTCTACGAGCAGTACTTC. Translated, it gives CASSQGQASGFYEQYF.

With regard to this clone: Compared with germline, one end of the junction differs, possibly owing to a read error. The rearrangement joins TRBV14 to TRBJ1-1; D not resolved. The CDR3 consists of 10 residues. Germline CDR1 is SGHDN and CDR2 is FVKESK. The CDR3 here is CASSQDESVF. In nucleotides, the CDR3 is TGTGCCAGCAGCCAAGATGAATCCGTCTTT.